These 20 T cell receptor beta chains were sequenced from one sample in a study of blood T cell repertoires in COVID-19. The repertoire was sequenced with immunoSEQ multiplex PCR; TCRdb's copy has only in-frame clones and lacks some. The repertoire has about 160,000 clones, 85% of them found once; the top ten carry roughly 1%. The sequenced sample was peripheral blood. These receptor sequences come from a man in his forties with acute or convalescent COVID-19.

This clone was recorded a few times. The V call is TRBV7-2, the J call TRBJ2-5, with 10 bases aligning to TRBD2. The trim removed 3 bases at V and 4 bases at J, leaving 5 bases unmatched. Germline lookup yields CDR1 SGHTA and CDR2 FQGNSA. The CDR3 has 15 residues. In DNA form, the CDR3 reads TGTGCCAGCAGCTTTACTAGCGGGGTAGCAGAGACCCAGTACTTC. Its translation is CASSFTSGVAETQYF.

This sequence joins TRBV13 and TRBJ1-1; D is unresolved. V lost 8 bases to trimming and J lost 0 bases, with 10 bases between them. CDR3 length: 13 residues. The germline V gene has CDR1 PRHDT and CDR2 FYEKMQ (reference sequence). For the CDR3, the DNA is TGTGCCAGCCTAGGCAGTTTGAACACTGAAGCTTTCTTT. Encoded protein: CASLGSLNTEAFF.

The chain employs TRBV27 and TRBJ2-1, with 7 bases that match TRBD2. The trim removed 7 bases at V and 9 bases at J, leaving 3 bases unmatched. The CDR3 consists of 11 residues. CDR1 is MNHEY, CDR2 SMNVEV, per germline (reference sequence). The CDR3 spells CASTGGIEQFF. Here the CDR3 DNA reads TGTGCCAGCACCGGGGGGATTGAGCAGTTCTTC.

The chain combines TRBV18 with TRBJ1-5, with TRBD1 as a possible D gene (6 bases). CDR3 size: 15 residues. V was shortened by 1 base and J by 4 bases, with 11 bases between the two germline ends. Germline assignment: CDR1 KGHSH and CDR2 LQKENI. This CDR3 reads CASSPQDSNNQPQHF. In DNA, the CDR3 is TGTGCCAGCTCACCACAGGACAGTAATAATCAGCCCCAGCATTTT.

The genes are TRBV11-3 and TRBJ1-2, with D maybe TRBD1 (5 bases). Germline assignment: CDR1 SGHNT and CDR2 YENEEA. V dropped 4 bases and J dropped 4 bases, with 19 bases sitting between them. The CDR3 contains 16 residues. The CDR3 region has the DNA TGTGCCAGCAGCTCTACAACAGGCCTCCGACGCTATGGCTACACCTTC. Its protein is CASSSTTGLRRYGYTF. The full variable domain, its missing parts supplied by reference TRBV11-3 and TRBJ1-2, is EAGVVQSPRYKIIEKKQPVAFWCNPISGHNTLYWYLQNLGQGPELLIRYENEEAVDDSQLPKDRFSAERLKGVDSTLKIQPAELGDSAVYLCASSSTTGLRRYGYTFGSGTRLTVV.

J is TRBJ1-1 and V is TRBV19; no clear D gene. CDR3 length equals 13 residues. The V and J ends lost 3 bases and 2 bases respectively, with 7 bases between them. Germline CDR1 LNHDA, CDR2 SQIVND (reference sequence). The CDR3 bases are TGTGCCAGTAGTATCAACAGTAACACTGAAGCTTTCTTT. Its translation is CASSINSNTEAFF.

The rearrangement links TRBV3-1 (or the pseudogene TRBV3-2) to TRBJ1-1, with a weak D call TRBD1 (5 bases). Deletions cut 2 bases from V and 1 base from J, with 8 bases between. The germline gives CDR1 LGHDT, CDR2 YNNKEL (reference sequence). The CDR3 sequence is 14 residues long. CDR3 protein: CASSQQGTNTEAFF. The CDR3 DNA sequence: TGTGCCAGCAGCCAACAGGGCACGAACACTGAAGCTTTCTTT.

CDR3 residues: CASSLKGQQPYGYTF. Here the CDR3 DNA reads TGTGCCAGCAGCTTGAAGGGACAGCAACCCTATGGCTACACCTTC. This sequence joins TRBV5-4 and TRBJ1-2; TRBD1 aligns across 7 bases. Trimming cost V 1 base and J 4 bases; bases outside gene matches: 7. CDR1 and CDR2 (germline): SGHNT, YYREEE (reference sequence). The CDR3 consists of 15 residues.

The chain is built from TRBV9 and TRBJ2-1, with TRBD2 matching over 9 bases. J gave up 2 bases and V 3 bases, and 3 bases lay outside the gene matches. The germline V gene encodes CDR1 SGDLS and CDR2 YYNGEE. This CDR3 spans 15 amino acids. CDR3: CASSALAGAYNEQFF. In DNA form, the CDR3 reads TGTGCCAGCAGCGCTTTAGCGGGGGCCTACAATGAGCAGTTCTTC.

The J gene is TRBJ1-4, the V gene TRBV24-1; tentatively, D is TRBD1 (5 bases). The CDR3 runs 13 residues. The V end lost 6 bases, the J end lost 13 bases, and 17 bases lay between the germline ends. Germline V gene lookup returns CDR1 KGHDR and CDR2 SFDVKD. The CDR3 DNA is TGTGCCACCAGTCCTCAGTGGGGGGGGAGACTGTTTTTT. Translation gives CATSPQWGGRLFF.

The rearrangement links TRBV19 to TRBJ2-7; 8 nucleotides align to TRBD1. Unmatched junction bases numbered 4, after V lost 6 bases and J lost 0 bases. Germline-derived CDR1 and CDR2 are LNHDA and SQIVND (reference sequence). The CDR3 totals 14 residues. CDR3 in amino acids: CASRAGTGSYEQYF. CDR3 in DNA: TGTGCCAGTAGGGCCGGGACAGGCTCCTACGAGCAGTACTTC.

This clone was seen only once. This chain uses TRBV7-8 with TRBJ2-7; possibly TRBD1 for D (5 bases). The V gene's germline CDR1 is SGHVS and CDR2 FQNEAQ. The CDR3 runs 14 residues. V gave up 3 bases and J gave up 11 bases, with 20 bases separating them. The CDR3 coding sequence is TGTGCCAGCAGCTTTTCTGCCGGGCCACAGGTTGAGTACTTC. Protein product: CASSFSAGPQVEYF.

This chain links TRBV2 with TRBJ2-7; a possible D gene is TRBD1 (5 bases). Between the trimmed V and J ends, which lost 6 bases and 3 bases, there was a span of 12 bases. CDR1 is SNHLY and CDR2 is FYNNEI in the germline V gene. This CDR3 region has 13 residues. The CDR3: CASRETGFYEQYF. CDR3 sequence (DNA): TGTGCCAGCAGAGAAACAGGTTTCTACGAGCAGTACTTC.

This chain connects TRBV19 to TRBJ1-5, with a tentative D call TRBD1 (5 bases). The CDR3 contains 15 residues. CDR1 is LNHDA and CDR2 is SQIVND in the germline V gene (reference sequence). V gave up 3 bases and J gave up 4 bases, with 13 bases separating them. CDR3 protein: CASSMGQGRNQPQHF. Written as DNA, the CDR3 is TGTGCCAGTAGTATGGGGCAGGGAAGGAATCAGCCCCAGCATTTT.

Written as DNA, the CDR3 is TGTGCCAGCAGCTCTAGCGGGGGGGGCTCCTACAATGAGCAGTTCTTC. It yields the protein CASSSSGGGSYNEQFF. This chain joins TRBV6-6 and TRBJ2-1, with 12 bases lining up with TRBD2. J gave up 0 bases and V 6 bases, and 3 bases lay outside the gene matches. This CDR3 contains 16 residues. Germline V gene lookup returns CDR1 MNHNY and CDR2 SVGAGI (reference sequence).

The chain uses TRBV28 and TRBJ2-3, with 12 bases identical to TRBD1. Germline V gives CDR1 MDHEN, CDR2 SYDVKM. The CDR3 totals 14 residues. V trimming: 6 bases; J trimming: 6 bases; junction bases outside the gene matches: 4. The CDR3 DNA sequence: TGTGCCAGCAGGGGACAGGGGGCGGGGGATACGCAGTATTTT. This sequence encodes CASRGQGAGDTQYF. Full variable domain (rest looked up from reference TRBV28 and TRBJ2-3): DVKVTQSSRYLVKRTGEKVFLECVQDMDHENMFWYRQDPGLGLRLIYFSYDVKMKEKGDIPEGYSVSREKKERFSLILESASTNQTSMYLCASRGQGAGDTQYFGPGTRLTVL.

The chain recombines TRBV5-5 with TRBJ1-6; no firm D call. The CDR3 totals 16 residues. V lost 3 bases and J 10 bases, leaving 20 bases between the germline ends. CDR1 is SGHKS and CDR2 is YYEKEE in the germline V gene (reference sequence). CDR3 sequence: CASSSEGGLTKSPLHF. DNA for the CDR3: TGTGCCAGCAGCTCTGAGGGAGGGCTAACAAAATCACCCCTCCACTTT. The entire variable domain, with the rest obtained from reference TRBV5-5 and TRBJ1-6, is as follows: DAGVTQSPTHLIKTRGQQVTLRCSPISGHKSVSWYQQVLGQGPQFIFQYYEKEERGRGNFPDRFSARQFPNYSSELNVNALLLGDSALYLCASSSEGGLTKSPLHFGNGTRLTVT.

This clone was detected a few times. The V and J genes are TRBV9 and TRBJ1-5, with D maybe TRBD1 (6 bases). V was pared by 4 bases and J by 3 bases, with 14 bases between. The CDR3 is 15 residues long. The germline CDR1 and CDR2 sequences are SGDLS and YYNGEE. CDR3 sequence (DNA): TGTGCCAGCAGCCCCGGGACAAGAAACAATCAGCCCCAGCATTTT. This encodes CASSPGTRNNQPQHF.

This chain links TRBV5-4 with TRBJ1-1; the D is unclear. The CDR3 runs to 14 residues. Germline CDR1 reads SGHNT; CDR2 reads YYREEE (reference sequence). With 0 bases removed from V and 1 base from J, the gap between germline ends came to 7 bases. For the CDR3, the DNA is TGTGCCAGCAGCTTGGGACATTCGAACACTGAAGCTTTCTTT. Amino acid sequence: CASSLGHSNTEAFF.

This chain joins TRBV14 and TRBJ2-3, with 12 nucleotides matching TRBD2. V lost 3 bases to trimming and J lost 4 bases; unmatched junction nucleotides: 5. Per the germline V gene, CDR1 is SGHDN and CDR2 is FVKESK. This CDR3 region has 16 residues. The CDR3 region has the DNA TGTGCCAGCAGCCATGGACTAGCGGGGAAATCAGATACGCAGTATTTT. Its protein product is CASSHGLAGKSDTQYF.